This passage covers 23 T cell receptor beta chains from one sample sequenced in a study of graft-versus-host responses after intestinal transplantation. Repertoires were generated with immunoSEQ multiplex PCR, while TCRdb's copy carries only in-frame clones and drops some. The table includes over 85,000 clones, less than 95% detected once. Which antigens these TCRs recognize remains unknown. The material sequenced was unstimulated CD4+ T cells sorted from spleen or lymph node cells, taken before transplant. These receptors all come from a human donor who was the organ donor for an intestinal transplant.

This clone has just one count. The rearrangement joins TRBV2 to TRBJ1-2; TRBD1 agrees at 9 bases. V shed 7 bases, J shed 3 bases, and the junction held 9 bases outside the gene matches. The CDR3 has 15 residues. Germline lookup yields CDR1 SNHLY and CDR2 FYNNEI. CDR3 nucleotides: TGTGCCAGCAACGAACAGGGGGCTGGTGACTATGGCTACACCTTC. Protein: CASNEQGAGDYGYTF.

The gene calls are TRBV2 and TRBJ1-6; possible D gene TRBD1, 6 bases. V gave up 8 bases and J gave up 7 bases, with 9 bases separating them. CDR3 length: 12 amino acids. Germline lookup yields CDR1 SNHLY and CDR2 FYNNEI. For the CDR3, the DNA is TGTGCCAGCGAGACAGGAAATTCACCCCTCCACTTT. It codes for CASETGNSPLHF.

The genes are TRBV5-1 and TRBJ2-2; possibly TRBD1 or TRBD2 for D (5 bases each). Germline loops: CDR1 SGHRS, CDR2 YFSETQ. Trimming took off 0 bases at V and 7 bases at J, with 13 bases between the two ends. The CDR3 contains 15 residues. In nucleotides, the CDR3 is TGCGCCAGCAGCTTGGACGGGGCGCTGGGCGGGGAGCTGTTTTTT. Translated, it gives CASSLDGALGGELFF. Full variable domain (outside the CDR3, taken from reference TRBV5-1 and TRBJ2-2): KAGVTQTPRYLIKTRGQQVTLSCSPISGHRSVSWYQQTPGQGLQFLFEYFSETQRNKGNFPGRFSGRQFSNSRSEMNVSTLELGDSALYLCASSLDGALGGELFFGEGSRLTVL.

CDR3 DNA sequence: TGTGCCACCAATCTTGGACAGGTTAGCACTGAAGCTTTCTTT. Translated: CATNLGQVSTEAFF. The V gene is TRBV6-1, the J gene TRBJ1-1; 7 nucleotides align to TRBD1. CDR3 length: 14 amino acids. V dropped 10 bases and J dropped 4; count of bases not matched to a gene: 12. CDR1 is MNHNS, CDR2 SASEGT, per germline.

V usage is TRBV5-1 and J usage is TRBJ2-5; tentatively, D is TRBD1 (6 bases). From germline, CDR1 is SGHRS and CDR2 YFSETQ. With 0 bases removed from V and 1 base from J, the gap between germline ends came to 13 bases. This CDR3 has 16 residues. The CDR3 spells CASSLVAGASQETQYF. DNA for the CDR3: TGCGCCAGCAGCTTGGTGGCAGGGGCGTCCCAAGAGACCCAGTACTTC.

The rearrangement joins TRBV7-3 to TRBJ2-3; 8 bases are shared with TRBD2. CDR3 length: 14 residues. Germline loops: CDR1 SGHTA, CDR2 FQGTGA. V was clipped by 7 bases and J by 3 bases; unmatched bases: 6. CDR3 sequence reads: CASKPGTRTDTQYF. CDR3 nucleotides: TGTGCCAGCAAGCCCGGGACTAGGACAGATACGCAGTATTTT. Looking up the rest from reference TRBV7-3 and TRBJ2-3 gives the full variable domain: GAGVSQTPSNKVTEKGKYVELRCDPISGHTALYWYRQSLGQGPEFLIYFQGTGAADDSGLPNDRFFAVRPEGSVSTLKIQRTERGDSAVYLCASKPGTRTDTQYFGPGTRLTVL.

The chain couples TRBV6-5 to TRBJ1-6; no definite D call. Germline CDR1 and CDR2: MNHEY and SVGAGI. CDR3 length equals 16 residues. V dropped 2 bases and J dropped 7 bases, with 15 bases sitting between them. CDR3 sequence: CASSYQVRRENSPLHF. The CDR3 DNA sequence: TGTGCCAGCAGTTACCAGGTTAGGAGAGAAAATTCACCCCTCCACTTT.

The rearrangement links TRBV9 to TRBJ1-2, with no clear D. The CDR3 loop spans 12 amino acids. The V gene's germline CDR1 is SGDLS and CDR2 YYNGEE. V was trimmed by 2 bases and J by 1 base, leaving 3 bases between them. CDR3 region: CASSVSNYGYTF. CDR3 nucleotide sequence: TGTGCCAGCAGCGTGAGTAACTATGGCTACACCTTC. The full variable domain, in which reference TRBV9 and TRBJ1-2 provide the parts outside the CDR3, is DSGVTQTPKHLITATGQRVTLRCSPRSGDLSVYWYQQSLDQGLQFLIQYYNGEERAKGNILERFSAQQFPDLHSELNLSSLELGDSALYFCASSVSNYGYTFGSGTRLTVV.

The gene calls are TRBV10-3 and TRBJ2-2; TRBD2 agrees at 7 bases. The CDR3 has 12 amino acids. Germline CDR1 ENHRY, CDR2 SYGVKD. The trim removed 10 bases at V and 4 bases at J, leaving 3 bases unmatched. The CDR3 loop is CATGGGTGELFF. The CDR3, as DNA: TGTGCCACAGGCGGGGGCACCGGGGAGCTGTTTTTT.

The chain uses TRBV27 and TRBJ1-1, with D perhaps matching TRBD1 (5 bases). V was trimmed by 6 bases and J by 0 bases, leaving 11 bases between them. The CDR3 is 14 residues long. Per the germline V gene, CDR1 is MNHEY and CDR2 is SMNVEV (reference sequence). The CDR3: CASSSQTVNTEAFF. In DNA form, the CDR3 reads TGTGCCAGCAGCTCCCAGACAGTGAACACTGAAGCTTTCTTT.

This chain uses TRBV19 with TRBJ1-1, with D possibly matching TRBD1 (5 bases). The CDR3 has 15 residues. CDR1 and CDR2 from the germline V gene are LNHDA and SQIVND (reference sequence). Trimming took 5 bases from V and 3 from J, leaving 16 bases between them. CDR3 amino acids: CASSAGSRVYTEAFF. The CDR3 region has the DNA TGTGCCAGTAGTGCCGGGTCCAGGGTTTACACTGAAGCTTTCTTT.

The chain links TRBV25-1 to TRBJ1-1, with TRBD1 identical over 7 bases. Germline assignment: CDR1 MGHDK and CDR2 SYGVNS. The V segment lost 2 bases and the J segment 5 bases; nucleotides outside the gene matches: 5. The CDR3 contains 14 residues. CDR3 bases: TGTGCCAGCAGTGAACGAAACAGGGGTACTGAAGCTTTCTTT. It is translated as CASSERNRGTEAFF.

The rearrangement links TRBV28 to TRBJ1-1, with 7 bases that match TRBD1. With V trimmed by 3 bases and J by 6 bases, 7 bases remained unmatched. The CDR3 runs to 14 residues. Germline-derived CDR1 and CDR2 are MDHEN and SYDVKM. The CDR3 DNA reads as TGTGCCAGCAGTTTGGGGGGGACAGAGGCTGAAGCTTTCTTT. It is translated as CASSLGGTEAEAFF.

The CDR3 loop reads CASSWDRSSYNEQFF. The CDR3 coding sequence is TGCGCCAGCAGTTGGGACAGGAGCTCCTACAATGAGCAGTTCTTC. The genes are TRBV5-1 and TRBJ2-1; the match to TRBD1 covers 8 bases. The germline V gene encodes CDR1 SGHRS and CDR2 YFSETQ. The CDR3 totals 15 residues. Trimming cost V 5 bases and J 0 bases; bases outside gene matches: 4.

The V and J genes are TRBV28 and TRBJ2-3; 8 nucleotides match TRBD2. Germline CDR1 reads MDHEN; CDR2 reads SYDVKM. CDR3 length: 16 amino acids. V was clipped by 3 bases and J by 1 base; unmatched bases: 6. CDR3 sequence reads: CASSFSSGGGTDTQYF. CDR3 bases: TGTGCCAGCAGTTTCAGCAGCGGGGGTGGCACAGATACGCAGTATTTT.

This chain joins TRBV7-9 and TRBJ2-3; D not certain. With 3 bases removed from V and 0 bases from J, the gap between germline ends came to 7 bases. CDR1 and CDR2 (germline): SEHNR, FQNEAQ (reference sequence). The CDR3 is made up of 14 amino acids. The CDR3, as DNA: TGTGCCAGCAGCTTCGGCAGTAGCACAGATACGCAGTATTTT. This encodes CASSFGSSTDTQYF.

This sequence joins TRBV10-3 and TRBJ2-1; 8 nucleotides match TRBD2. J lost 7 bases, V lost 4 bases, and 12 bases had no gene match. CDR1 is ENHRY, CDR2 SYGVKD, per germline. The CDR3 extends over 16 amino acids. CDR3 in DNA: TGTGCCATCAGTGCAAACCCCGGGGGGGCCGGGAATGAGCAGTTCTTC. Encoded protein: CAISANPGGAGNEQFF.

This rearrangement joins TRBV5-4 to TRBJ2-3; 10 bases map to TRBD2. V was clipped by 0 bases and J by 0 bases; unmatched bases: 7. CDR3 size: 18 residues. CDR1 and CDR2 from the germline V gene are SGHNT and YYREEE (reference sequence). This chain's CDR3 is CASSLGGLATLSTDTQYF. The CDR3 DNA sequence: TGTGCCAGCAGCTTGGGGGGACTAGCGACCTTAAGCACAGATACGCAGTATTTT.

This chain joins TRBV28 and TRBJ2-7, with TRBD2 identical over 9 bases. After removal of 5 bases from V and 4 bases from J, the junction contained 3 bases not matched to a gene. This CDR3 is built from 13 residues. Germline-derived CDR1 and CDR2 are MDHEN and SYDVKM. The CDR3 loop is CASSRRGGYEQYF. For the CDR3, the DNA is TGTGCCAGCAGTAGGCGGGGGGGATACGAGCAGTACTTC.

The genes are TRBV27 and TRBJ2-7; D gene unclear. V lost 3 bases and J lost 2, with 17 bases in between. CDR3 length: 16 amino acids. Germline V gene lookup returns CDR1 MNHEY and CDR2 SMNVEV (reference sequence). The CDR3 is CASSFFVGMTAYEQYF. The DNA for the CDR3 is TGTGCCAGCAGTTTTTTCGTTGGGATGACGGCCTACGAGCAGTACTTC.

The chain combines TRBV12-5 with TRBJ2-7; TRBD2 agrees at 9 bases. Trimming removed 6 bases from V and 0 bases from J; junction bases left unmatched: 6. Looked up from germline, CDR1 is LGHNT and CDR2 is FRNRAP. The CDR3 covers 15 residues. CDR3 nucleotides: TGTGCTAGTGGGCCAGCGGGGGGTAACTCCTACGAGCAGTACTTC. Its translation is CASGPAGGNSYEQYF. Full variable domain (outside the CDR3, taken from reference TRBV12-5 and TRBJ2-7): DARVTQTPRHKVTEMGQEVTMRCQPILGHNTVFWYRQTMMQGLELLAYFRNRAPLDDSGMPKDRFSAEMPDATLATLKIQPSEPRDSAVYFCASGPAGGNSYEQYFGPGTRLTVT.

This clone appeared once. The V and J genes are TRBV7-9 and TRBJ1-1; no clear D. Germline V gene sequence: CDR1 SEHNR, CDR2 FQNEAQ (reference sequence). With 4 bases removed from V and 10 bases from J, the gap between germline ends came to 13 bases. The CDR3 extends over 12 amino acids. CDR3 DNA: TGTGCCAGCAGCTCAAATTTGATGGGAGCTTTCTTT. Encoded protein: CASSSNLMGAFF.

This clone appeared once. The rearrangement joins TRBV4-3 to TRBJ1-1; D is undetermined. The V gene lost 0 bases and the J gene lost 0 bases, with 11 bases spanning the gap. The CDR3 runs to 16 residues. Germline V lookup: CDR1 LGHNA, CDR2 YSLEER. CDR3 loop: CASSQDINTMNTEAFF. The CDR3 DNA reads as TGCGCCAGCAGCCAAGATATTAACACTATGAACACTGAAGCTTTCTTT.